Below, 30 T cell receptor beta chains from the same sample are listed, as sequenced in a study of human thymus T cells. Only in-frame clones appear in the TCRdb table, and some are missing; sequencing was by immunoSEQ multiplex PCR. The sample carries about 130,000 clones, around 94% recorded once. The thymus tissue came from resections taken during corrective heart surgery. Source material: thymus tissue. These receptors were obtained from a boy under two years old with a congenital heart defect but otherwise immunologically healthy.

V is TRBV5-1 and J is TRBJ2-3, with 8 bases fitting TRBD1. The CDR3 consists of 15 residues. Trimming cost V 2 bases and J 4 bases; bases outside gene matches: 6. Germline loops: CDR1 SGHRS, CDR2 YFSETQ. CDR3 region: CASSFRGQGSDTQYF. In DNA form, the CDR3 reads TGCGCCAGCAGCTTCCGCGGACAGGGCTCAGATACGCAGTATTTT.

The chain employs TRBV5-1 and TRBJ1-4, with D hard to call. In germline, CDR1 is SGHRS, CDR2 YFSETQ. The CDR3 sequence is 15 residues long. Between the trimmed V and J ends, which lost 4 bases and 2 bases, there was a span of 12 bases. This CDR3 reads CASSRTPETNEKLFF. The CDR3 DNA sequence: TGCGCCAGCAGCCGGACCCCGGAGACTAATGAAAAACTGTTTTTT. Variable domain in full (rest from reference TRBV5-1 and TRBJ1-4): KAGVTQTPRYLIKTRGQQVTLSCSPISGHRSVSWYQQTPGQGLQFLFEYFSETQRNKGNFPGRFSGRQFSNSRSEMNVSTLELGDSALYLCASSRTPETNEKLFFGSGTQLSVL.

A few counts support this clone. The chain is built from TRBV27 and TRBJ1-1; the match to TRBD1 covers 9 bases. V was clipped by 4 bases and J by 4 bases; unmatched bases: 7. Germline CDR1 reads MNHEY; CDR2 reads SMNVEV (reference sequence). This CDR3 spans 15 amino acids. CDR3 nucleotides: TGTGCCAGCAGTTGTGGGGGACAGGGATCCACTGAAGCTTTCTTT. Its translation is CASSCGGQGSTEAFF.

The CDR3, as DNA: TGCACCAGCAGCCCGACGCCGGGACAGCCCACAGATACGCAGTATTTT. Its protein product is CTSSPTPGQPTDTQYF. This chain links TRBV1 with TRBJ2-3; the D call TRBD1 from the table was never checked on the DNA. TRBV1 is a pseudogene locus. The CDR3 covers 16 residues.

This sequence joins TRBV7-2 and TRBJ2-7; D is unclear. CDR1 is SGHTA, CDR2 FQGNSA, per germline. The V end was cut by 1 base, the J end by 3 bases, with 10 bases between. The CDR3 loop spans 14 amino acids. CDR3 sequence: CASSLGSLVYEQYF. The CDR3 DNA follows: TGTGCCAGCAGCTTAGGTTCCCTCGTCTACGAGCAGTACTTC.

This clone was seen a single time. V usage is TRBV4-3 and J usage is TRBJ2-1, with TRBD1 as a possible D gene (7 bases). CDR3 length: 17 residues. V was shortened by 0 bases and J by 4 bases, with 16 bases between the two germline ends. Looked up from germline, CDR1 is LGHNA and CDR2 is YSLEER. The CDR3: CASSQDLAGQRYNEQFF. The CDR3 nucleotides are TGCGCCAGCAGCCAAGATTTGGCGGGACAGAGATACAATGAGCAGTTCTTC.

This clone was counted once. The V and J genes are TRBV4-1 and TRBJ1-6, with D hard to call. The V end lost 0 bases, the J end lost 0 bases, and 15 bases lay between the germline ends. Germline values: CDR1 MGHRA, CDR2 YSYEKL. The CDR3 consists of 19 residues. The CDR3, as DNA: TGCGCCAGCAGCCAAGAGTCGGAACGCCCAATCTCCTATAATTCACCCCTCCACTTT. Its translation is CASSQESERPISYNSPLHF.

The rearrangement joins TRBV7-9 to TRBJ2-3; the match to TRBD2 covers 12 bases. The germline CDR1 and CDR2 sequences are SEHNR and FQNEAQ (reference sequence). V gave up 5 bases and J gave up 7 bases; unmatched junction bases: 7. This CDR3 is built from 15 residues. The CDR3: CASSKGLAGRYTQYF. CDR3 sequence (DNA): TGTGCCAGCAGCAAGGGACTAGCGGGTCGCTATACGCAGTATTTT.

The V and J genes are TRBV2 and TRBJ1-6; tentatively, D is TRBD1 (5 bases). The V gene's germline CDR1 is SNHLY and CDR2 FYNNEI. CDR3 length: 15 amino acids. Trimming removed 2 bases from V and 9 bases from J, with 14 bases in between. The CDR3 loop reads CASSERLGGTSPLHF. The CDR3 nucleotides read TGTGCCAGCAGTGAAAGGCTGGGGGGGACTTCACCCCTCCACTTT.

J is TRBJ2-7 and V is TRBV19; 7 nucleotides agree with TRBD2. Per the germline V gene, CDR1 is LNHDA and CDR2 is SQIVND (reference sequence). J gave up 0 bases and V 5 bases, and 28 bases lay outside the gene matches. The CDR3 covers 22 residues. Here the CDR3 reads CASSPHFGRFRPDLESSYEQYF. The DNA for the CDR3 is TGTGCCAGTAGTCCTCATTTCGGGAGGTTCCGACCCGATCTTGAGAGCTCCTACGAGCAGTACTTC.

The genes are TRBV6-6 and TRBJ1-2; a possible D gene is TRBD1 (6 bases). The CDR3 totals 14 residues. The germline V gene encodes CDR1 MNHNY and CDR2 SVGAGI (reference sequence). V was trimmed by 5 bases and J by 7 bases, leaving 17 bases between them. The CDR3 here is CASSPEGGRLGYTF. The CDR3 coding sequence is TGTGCCAGCAGTCCCGAGGGGGGGCGCCTTGGCTACACCTTC.

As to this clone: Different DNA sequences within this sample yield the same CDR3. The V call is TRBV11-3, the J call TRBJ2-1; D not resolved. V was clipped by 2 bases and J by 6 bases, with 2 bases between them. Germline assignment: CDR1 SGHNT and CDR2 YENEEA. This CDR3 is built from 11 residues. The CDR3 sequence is CASSLSNEQFF. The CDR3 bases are TGTGCCAGCAGCTTAAGCAATGAGCAGTTCTTC.

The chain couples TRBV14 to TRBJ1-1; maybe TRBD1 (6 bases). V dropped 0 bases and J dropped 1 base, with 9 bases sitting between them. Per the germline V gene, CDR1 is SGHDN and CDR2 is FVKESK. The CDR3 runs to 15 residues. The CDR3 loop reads CASSQDTGWNTEAFF. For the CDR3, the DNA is TGTGCCAGCAGCCAAGATACAGGGTGGAACACTGAAGCTTTCTTT.

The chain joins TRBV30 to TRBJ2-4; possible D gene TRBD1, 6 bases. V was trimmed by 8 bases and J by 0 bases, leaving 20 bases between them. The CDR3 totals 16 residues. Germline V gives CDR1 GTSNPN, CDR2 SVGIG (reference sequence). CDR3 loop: CAGKSGHLLAKNIQYF. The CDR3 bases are TGTGCCGGAAAATCGGGACACTTACTAGCCAAAAACATTCAGTACTTC.

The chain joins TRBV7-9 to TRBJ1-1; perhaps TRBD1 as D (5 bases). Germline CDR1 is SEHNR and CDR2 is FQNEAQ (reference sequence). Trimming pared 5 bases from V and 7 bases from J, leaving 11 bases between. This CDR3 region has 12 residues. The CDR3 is CASSRDGYEAFF. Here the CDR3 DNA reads TGTGCCAGCAGCCGGGACGGTTATGAAGCTTTCTTT.

CDR3 loop: CASRGGTQYF. In nucleotides, the CDR3 is TGTGCCAGCAGGGGTGGTACGCAGTATTTT. V usage is TRBV11-2 and J usage is TRBJ2-3; D remains unclear. This CDR3 region has 10 residues. The V gene lost 6 bases and the J gene lost 8 bases, with 6 bases spanning the gap. From germline, CDR1 is SGHAT and CDR2 FQNNGV.

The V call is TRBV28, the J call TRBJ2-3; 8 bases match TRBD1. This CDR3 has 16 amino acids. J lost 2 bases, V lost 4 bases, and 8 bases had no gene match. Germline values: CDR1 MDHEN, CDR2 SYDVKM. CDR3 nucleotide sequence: TGTGCCAGCAGTTGTGTATTGGACAGGGCCACAGATACGCAGTATTTT. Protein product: CASSCVLDRATDTQYF.

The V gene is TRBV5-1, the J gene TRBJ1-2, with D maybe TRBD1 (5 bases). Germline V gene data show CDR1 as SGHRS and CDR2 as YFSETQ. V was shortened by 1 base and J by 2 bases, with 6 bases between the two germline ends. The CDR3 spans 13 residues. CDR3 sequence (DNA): TGCGCCAGCAGCTTGCGACAGAACTATGGCTACACCTTC. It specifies CASSLRQNYGYTF.

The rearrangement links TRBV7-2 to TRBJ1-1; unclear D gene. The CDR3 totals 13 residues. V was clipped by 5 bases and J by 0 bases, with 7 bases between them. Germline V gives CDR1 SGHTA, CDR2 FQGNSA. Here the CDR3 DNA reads TGTGCCAGCAGCCCCCGACTGAACACTGAAGCTTTCTTT. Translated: CASSPRLNTEAFF.

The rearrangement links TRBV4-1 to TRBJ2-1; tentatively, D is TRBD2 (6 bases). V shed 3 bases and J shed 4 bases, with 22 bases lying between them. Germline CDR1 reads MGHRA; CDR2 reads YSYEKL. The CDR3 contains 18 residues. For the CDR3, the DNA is TGCGCCAGCAGCCAGGGCCCCGGACTACCCTCACGGTACAATGAGCAGTTCTTC. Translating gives CASSQGPGLPSRYNEQFF.

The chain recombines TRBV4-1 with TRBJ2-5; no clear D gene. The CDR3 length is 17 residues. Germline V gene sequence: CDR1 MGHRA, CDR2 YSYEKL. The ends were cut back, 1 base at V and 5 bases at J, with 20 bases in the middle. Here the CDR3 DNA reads TGCGCCAGCAGCCAAGCCCCTGCCGAAAACCCGCACGAGACCCAGTACTTC. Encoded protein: CASSQAPAENPHETQYF.

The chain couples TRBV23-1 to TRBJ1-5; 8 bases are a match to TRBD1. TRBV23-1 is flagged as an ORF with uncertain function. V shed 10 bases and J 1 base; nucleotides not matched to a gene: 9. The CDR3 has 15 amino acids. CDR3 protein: CAKLGGQESNQPQHF. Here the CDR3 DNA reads TGCGCCAAATTAGGGGGACAGGAGAGCAATCAGCCCCAGCATTTT.

The CDR3 sequence is CASSSTNTGELFF. Here the CDR3 DNA reads TGTGCCAGCAGCTCAACGAACACCGGGGAGCTGTTTTTT. The chain couples TRBV7-3 to TRBJ2-2, with D unresolved. Trimming took 4 bases from V and 0 from J, leaving 3 bases between them. Germline V CDR1 and CDR2: SGHTA, FQGTGA. The CDR3 contains 13 residues. Using reference TRBV7-3 and TRBJ2-2 for the parts outside the CDR3, the full variable domain is GAGVSQTPSNKVTEKGKYVELRCDPISGHTALYWYRQSLGQGPEFLIYFQGTGAADDSGLPNDRFFAVRPEGSVSTLKIQRTERGDSAVYLCASSSTNTGELFFGEGSRLTVL.

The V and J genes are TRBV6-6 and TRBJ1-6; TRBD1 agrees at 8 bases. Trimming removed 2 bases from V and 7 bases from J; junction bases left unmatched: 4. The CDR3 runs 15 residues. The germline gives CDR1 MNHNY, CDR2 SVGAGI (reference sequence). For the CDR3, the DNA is TGTGCCAGCAGTTACCCCCAGGGGGCGAATTCACCCCTCCACTTT. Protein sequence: CASSYPQGANSPLHF.

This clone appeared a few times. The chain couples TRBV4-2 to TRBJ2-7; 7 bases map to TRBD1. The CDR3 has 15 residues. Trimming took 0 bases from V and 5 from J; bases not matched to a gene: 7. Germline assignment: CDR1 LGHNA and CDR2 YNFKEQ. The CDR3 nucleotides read TGTGCCAGCAGCCAAGATCCGGAAGGGGGCCACGAGCAGTACTTC. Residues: CASSQDPEGGHEQYF.

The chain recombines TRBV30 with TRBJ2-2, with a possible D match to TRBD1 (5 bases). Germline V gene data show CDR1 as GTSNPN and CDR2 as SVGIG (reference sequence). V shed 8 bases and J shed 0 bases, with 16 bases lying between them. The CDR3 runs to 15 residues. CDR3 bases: TGTGCCGGCTCTGGCCAGGGTGCGAACACCGGGGAGCTGTTTTTT. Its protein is CAGSGQGANTGELFF.

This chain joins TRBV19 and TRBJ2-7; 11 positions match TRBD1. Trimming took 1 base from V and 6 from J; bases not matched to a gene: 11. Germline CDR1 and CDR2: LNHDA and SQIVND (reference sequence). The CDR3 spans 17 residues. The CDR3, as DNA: TGTGCCAGTAGTATAGGACGACTTGGGACAGGGGGTGTCGAGCAGTACTTC. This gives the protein CASSIGRLGTGGVEQYF.

The CDR3 here is CASSLGDLNTEAFF. CDR3 coding DNA: TGTGCCAGCAGCTTAGGGGACCTGAACACTGAAGCTTTCTTT. V is TRBV7-2 and J is TRBJ1-1, with D perhaps TRBD1 (5 bases). This CDR3 spans 14 amino acids. The V gene lost 1 base and the J gene lost 0 bases, with 6 bases spanning the gap. Germline CDR1 is SGHTA and CDR2 is FQGNSA.

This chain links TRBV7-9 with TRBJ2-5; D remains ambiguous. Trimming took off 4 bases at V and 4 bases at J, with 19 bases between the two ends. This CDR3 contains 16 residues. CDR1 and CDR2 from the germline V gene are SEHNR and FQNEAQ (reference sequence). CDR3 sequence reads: CASSSTDPAQLETQYF. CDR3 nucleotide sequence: TGTGCCAGCAGCTCAACGGACCCCGCGCAGTTAGAGACCCAGTACTTC.

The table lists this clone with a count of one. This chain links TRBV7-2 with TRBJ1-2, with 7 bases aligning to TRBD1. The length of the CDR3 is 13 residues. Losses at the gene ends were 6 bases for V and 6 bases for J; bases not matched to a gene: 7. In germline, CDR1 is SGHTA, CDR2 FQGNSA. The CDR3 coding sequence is TGTGCCAGCAGACCCGACAGGGACCATGGCTACACCTTC. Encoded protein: CASRPDRDHGYTF.